This TCR beta chain was recovered during a study of identifying expanded T cells in peripheral blood. This CDR3 comprises 13 residues. V lost 6 bases to trimming and J lost 6 bases, with 11 bases between them. The germline V gene has CDR1 MNHNS and CDR2 SASEGT. The protocol was immunoSEQ multiplex PCR, while the TCRdb copy is restricted to in-frame clones and leaves out a portion. Altogether 45,000 to 75,000 clones are present, about 80% being singletons, with the ten largest covering roughly 18%. The sequenced sample was blood. The receptor was derived from a person aged 18-70 years in good health. The V and J genes are TRBV6-1 and TRBJ2-2, with D possibly being TRBD1 or TRBD2 (6 bases each). CDR3 sequence reads: CASSTGRSGELFF. Written as DNA, the CDR3 is TGTGCCAGCAGCACAGGGAGGTCCGGGGAGCTGTTTTTT.